Here is one T cell receptor (beta chain) with its context. The antigen is unknown. Via MiXCR, TCRdb re-called the 5' RACE reads, giving one row per CDR3 protein. Found here are 300,000 or so distinct CDR3 sequences, 8.7% of them singletons; the top ten hold 3% to 4%. The data stem from a study of T cells after yellow fever vaccination. Looking at the study overall: The authors prepared low-cell-number fractions using SMART-Seq v4 Ultra Low Input. Broader study findings: High-abundance clonotypes from the bulk population could contaminate FACS-sorted repertoires.

Germline loops: CDR1 ENHRY, CDR2 SYGVKD. The CDR3 extends over 18 amino acids. V dropped 2 bases and J dropped 1 base, with 17 bases sitting between them. V gene TRBV10-3 combines with J gene TRBJ2-2; D may be TRBD1 or TRBD2 (5 bases each). The input for sequencing was CD4+ T cells sorted from PBMCs, taken 5 days after the yellow fever booster vaccination. The sequence came from a young man who received the YFV17D yellow fever vaccine. The CDR3 nucleotides read TGTGCCATCAGTGAGAACGTTGGTGGGGGAAGGAACACCGGGGAGCTGTTTTTT. Translation: CAISENVGGGRNTGELFF.